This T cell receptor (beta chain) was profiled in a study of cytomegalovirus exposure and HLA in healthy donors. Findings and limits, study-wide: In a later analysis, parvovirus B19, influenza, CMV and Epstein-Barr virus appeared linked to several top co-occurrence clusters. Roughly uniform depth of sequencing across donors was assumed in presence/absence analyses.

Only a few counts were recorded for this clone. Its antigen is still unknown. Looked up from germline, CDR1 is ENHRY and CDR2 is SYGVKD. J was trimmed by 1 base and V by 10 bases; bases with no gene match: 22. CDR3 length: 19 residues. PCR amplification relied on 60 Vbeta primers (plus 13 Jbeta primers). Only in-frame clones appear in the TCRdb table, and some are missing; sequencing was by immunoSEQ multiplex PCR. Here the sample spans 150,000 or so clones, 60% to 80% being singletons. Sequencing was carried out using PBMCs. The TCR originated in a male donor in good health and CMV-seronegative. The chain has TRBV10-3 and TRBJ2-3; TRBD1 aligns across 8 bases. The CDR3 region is CAKTDRAAFIGSGTDTQYF. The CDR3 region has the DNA TGTGCCAAAACGGACAGGGCGGCGTTTATTGGGTCAGGCACAGATACGCAGTATTTT.